This T cell receptor (beta chain) was captured by sequencing in a study of T cell responses to AZD1222 COVID-19 vaccine. On this clone itself: The target antigen is unknown.

Study outcomes and limitations: Donors in the cohort were predominantly white British and more often female, and clonal diversity was possibly underestimated.

CDR3 length: 15 residues. Looked up from germline, CDR1 is LNHDA and CDR2 is SQIVND (reference sequence). J lost 1 base, V lost 4 bases, and 3 bases had no gene match. Some clones are missing from TCRdb's copy, which holds only in-frame ones; the method was immunoSEQ multiplex PCR. Of approximately 150,000 clones listed, more than 85% are singletons. This chain uses TRBV19 with TRBJ2-7; 11 nucleotides match TRBD1. This specimen was peripheral blood, taken after recovery from COVID-19. This sequence originates from an adult who had recovered from COVID-19. DNA for the CDR3: TGTGCCAGTAGTAGGGGACAGGGGGGATCCTACGAGCAGTACTTC. As protein: CASSRGQGGSYEQYF.